Shown below are 10 T cell receptor beta chains from a single sample sequenced in a study of T cell responses to AZD1222 COVID-19 vaccine. Libraries were prepared by immunoSEQ multiplex PCR; TCRdb keeps only in-frame clonotypes and omits some of them. In the table there are fewer than 85,000 clones, roughly 89% of which are singletons. This specimen consisted of peripheral blood, obtained 28 days after the second AZD1222 dose. These receptors all come from an adult who received the AZD1222 COVID-19 vaccine.

The rearrangement uses TRBV14 and TRBJ1-6, with D possibly matching TRBD1 (5 bases). Germline loops: CDR1 SGHDN, CDR2 FVKESK. Trimming left V 10 bases short and J 7 bases short, with 14 bases between. The CDR3 sequence is 13 residues long. The chain's CDR3 is CATRDLGNSPLHF. CDR3 in DNA: TGTGCCACCCGGGACCTAGGCAATTCACCCCTCCACTTT.

The chain has TRBV5-5 and TRBJ1-6; D remains ambiguous. Germline loops: CDR1 SGHKS, CDR2 YYEKEE (reference sequence). V dropped 0 bases and J dropped 2 bases, with 9 bases sitting between them. This CDR3 has 16 amino acids. The CDR3 here is CASSLELRAYNSPLHF. The CDR3 DNA is TGTGCCAGCAGCTTGGAGTTAAGGGCCTATAATTCACCCCTCCACTTT.

This clone was detected only a few times. This chain links TRBV5-6 with TRBJ1-1, with D possibly being TRBD1 (5 bases). The CDR3 has 13 residues. Germline values: CDR1 SGHDT, CDR2 YYEEEE. Trimming took off 2 bases at V and 4 bases at J, with 9 bases between the two ends. The CDR3 sequence is CASSLPGSTEAFF. In nucleotides, the CDR3 is TGTGCCAGCAGCTTACCAGGGAGCACTGAAGCTTTCTTT.

V and J are TRBV9 and TRBJ1-2; 8 nucleotides line up with TRBD1. J was trimmed by 8 bases and V by 3 bases; bases with no gene match: 12. Germline V gene sequence: CDR1 SGDLS, CDR2 YYNGEE. CDR3 length: 15 amino acids. CDR3 region: CASSADGGAGGGYTF. The DNA for the CDR3 is TGTGCCAGCAGCGCGGATGGAGGGGCAGGGGGCGGCTACACCTTC.

This chain joins TRBV10-1 and TRBJ2-1, with 9 bases lining up with TRBD2. CDR1 is WNHNN, CDR2 SYGVQD, per germline (reference sequence). Trimming cost V 5 bases and J 0 bases; bases outside gene matches: 17. The length of the CDR3 is 20 residues. The CDR3 here is CASSPKLRTSGHSSYNEQFF. The CDR3 nucleotides are TGCGCCAGCAGTCCCAAACTACGAACTAGCGGGCATAGCTCCTACAATGAGCAGTTCTTC.

CDR3 nucleotide sequence: TGTGCCAGCACCGGACAGGTAGCCTACGAGCAGTACTTC. It specifies CASTGQVAYEQYF. The rearrangement joins TRBV6-5 to TRBJ2-7, with 7 bases fitting TRBD1. CDR1 and CDR2 (germline): MNHEY, SVGAGI. The trim removed 7 bases at V and 2 bases at J, leaving 5 bases unmatched. The length of the CDR3 is 13 residues.

The V call is TRBV9, the J call TRBJ2-3; 9 positions agree with TRBD1. In germline, CDR1 is SGDLS, CDR2 YYNGEE. CDR3 size: 16 residues. J was trimmed by 2 bases and V by 0 bases; bases with no gene match: 4. The CDR3 reads CASSVATGGSTDTQYF. The CDR3 DNA sequence: TGTGCCAGCAGCGTAGCTACAGGGGGCTCCACAGATACGCAGTATTTT.

The chain uses TRBV15 and TRBJ1-2; tentative D call: TRBD1 (6 bases). The CDR3 consists of 14 residues. V lost 1 base, J lost 5 bases, and 11 bases lay in between. Germline CDR1 LNHNV, CDR2 YYDKDF (reference sequence). CDR3 DNA: TGTGCCACCAGCAGAGGGAAAACAGGGTATGGCTACACCTTC. Residues: CATSRGKTGYGYTF.

The rearrangement uses TRBV9 and TRBJ1-2; D gene uncertain. Germline V lookup: CDR1 SGDLS, CDR2 YYNGEE. The CDR3 covers 15 residues. The V gene lost 3 bases and the J gene lost 0 bases, with 12 bases spanning the gap. CDR3 nucleotide sequence: TGTGCCAGCAGCGGGTTCTCACAGACTAACTATGGCTACACCTTC. Its protein product is CASSGFSQTNYGYTF.

The V gene is TRBV28, the J gene TRBJ1-2; D possibly corresponds to TRBD1 (5 bases). The CDR3 extends over 14 amino acids. The germline CDR1 and CDR2 sequences are MDHEN and SYDVKM. Trimming removed 6 bases at V and 4 bases at J, with 15 bases between. The CDR3 here is CASSTAGVGYGYTF. CDR3 DNA: TGTGCCAGCAGCACAGCGGGGGTGGGCTATGGCTACACCTTC.